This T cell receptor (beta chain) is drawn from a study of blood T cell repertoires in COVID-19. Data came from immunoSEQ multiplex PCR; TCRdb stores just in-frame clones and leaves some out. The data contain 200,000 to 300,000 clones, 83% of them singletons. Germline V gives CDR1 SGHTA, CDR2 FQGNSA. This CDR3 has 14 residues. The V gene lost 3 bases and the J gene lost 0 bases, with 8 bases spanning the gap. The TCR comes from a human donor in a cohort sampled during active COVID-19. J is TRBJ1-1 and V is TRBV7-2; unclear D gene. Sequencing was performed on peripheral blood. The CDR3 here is CASSLYTMNTEAFF. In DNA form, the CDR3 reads TGTGCCAGCAGCTTGTACACAATGAACACTGAAGCTTTCTTT.